This entry lists 10 T cell receptor beta chains sequenced from one sample in a study of Graves' ophthalmopathy and Graves' hyperthyroidism. Using RNA transcripts, the TCR beta CDR3 regions were amplified. A first-round RT-PCR used HTBI primers, followed by a second-round multiplex PCR. MiXCR, run by TCRdb on the multiplex PCR reads, gives a single entry per CDR3 protein. The table shows 300,000 to 400,000 distinct CDR3 sequences, with 17% occurring only once. The sample comprised peripheral blood. These receptors originate from an adult man with Graves' ophthalmopathy.

This clonotype appeared many times. The genes are TRBV4-1 and TRBJ2-6, with D possibly called TRBD1 or TRBD2 (5 bases each). Germline V gene data show CDR1 as MGHRA and CDR2 as YSYEKL. V was clipped by 2 bases and J by 2 bases, with 7 bases between them. The CDR3 runs to 15 residues. CDR3 in DNA: TGCGCCAGCAGCCAAAGAGGGGCTGGGGCCAACGTCCTGACTTTC. Amino acid sequence: CASSQRGAGANVLTF.

The V gene is TRBV28, the J gene TRBJ2-7; tentatively, D is TRBD1 or TRBD2 (6 bases each). The V and J ends lost 5 bases and 3 bases respectively, with 17 bases between them. The CDR3 is made up of 15 amino acids. CDR1 and CDR2 from the germline V gene are MDHEN and SYDVKM. The CDR3 region is CASSPLGGASYEQYF. The CDR3 nucleotides read TGTGCCAGCAGTCCCCTCGGGGGCGCGAGCTACGAGCAGTACTTC.

The chain is built from TRBV6-1 and TRBJ2-5, with 9 bases lining up with TRBD1. V gave up 3 bases and J gave up 1 base; unmatched junction bases: 9. Germline CDR1 is MNHNS and CDR2 is SASEGT. This CDR3 has 17 residues. Here the CDR3 reads CASSDGGTGQTQETQYF. CDR3 nucleotides: TGTGCCAGCAGTGATGGCGGGACAGGGCAAACCCAAGAGACCCAGTACTTC.

Concerning this clonotype: Possible read error: a much larger clone is one base away. The chain uses TRBV11-2 and TRBJ2-2, with a tentative D call TRBD1 (6 bases). Germline assignment: CDR1 SGHAT and CDR2 FQNNGV. The CDR3 runs to 17 residues. V lost 4 bases to trimming and J lost 2 bases, with 17 bases between them. The CDR3: CASSSMRETGNTGELFF. For the CDR3, the DNA is TGTGCCAGCAGCTCAATGAGAGAGACAGGCAACACCGGGGAGCTGTTTTTT. The complete variable domain, with remaining parts taken from reference TRBV11-2 and TRBJ2-2, reads EAGVAQSPRYKIIEKRQSVAFWCNPISGHATLYWYQQILGQGPKLLIQFQNNGVVDDSQLPKDRFSAERLKGVDSTLKIQPAKLEDSAVYLCASSSMRETGNTGELFFGEGSRLTVL.

This clonotype has at least ten counts. The CDR3 DNA reads as TGTGCCAGCAGCGCAACCGGGACGGGGGACTACGAGCAGTACTTC. This encodes CASSATGTGDYEQYF. The rearrangement joins TRBV7-2 to TRBJ2-7, with D possibly matching TRBD2 (6 bases). Germline CDR1 SGHTA, CDR2 FQGNSA. Trimming left V 5 bases short and J 3 bases short, with 17 bases between. The CDR3 runs 15 residues.

There are many counts of this clonotype. This chain connects TRBV30 to TRBJ1-1; possible D gene TRBD1, 5 bases. CDR1 and CDR2 (germline): GTSNPN, SVGIG (reference sequence). CDR3 length: 12 residues. V gave up 8 bases and J gave up 1 base, with 11 bases separating them. The CDR3 sequence is CAGTPGNTEAFF. The CDR3 DNA reads TGTGCCGGGACTCCCGGGAACACTGAAGCTTTCTTT.

This clonotype turned up a few times. J is TRBJ1-1 and V is TRBV12-3 or TRBV12-4, with D possibly matching TRBD1 (6 bases). The CDR3 runs to 14 residues. Trimming removed 6 bases at V and 4 bases at J, with 15 bases between. The CDR3 sequence: CASSQDRPGTEAFF. Here the CDR3 DNA reads TGTGCCAGCAGCCAAGACAGGCCCGGCACTGAAGCTTTCTTT.

The chain couples TRBV6-4 to TRBJ1-1; 10 nucleotides agree with TRBD1. The CDR3 is 21 residues long. Germline V gene data show CDR1 as MRHNA and CDR2 as SNTAGT. V lost 5 bases, J lost 0 bases, and 21 bases stayed unmatched. The CDR3 coding sequence is TGTGCCAGCAGTCCCAGAGGGACAGGGGTTCATTTAGTCTACATGAACACTGAAGCTTTCTTT. This sequence encodes CASSPRGTGVHLVYMNTEAFF.

To note about this clonotype: The junction departs from the called germline gene at one end, perhaps through a read error. V and J are TRBV18 and TRBJ1-1, with D uncertain. This CDR3 is built from 14 residues. Germline loops: CDR1 KGHSH, CDR2 LQKENI. CDR3 sequence (DNA): TGTGCCAGCTCCCCACGAGATATAAACACTGAAGCTTTCTTT. It is translated as CASSPRDINTEAFF.

This clonotype was detected ten times or more. The CDR3 loop reads CASSFDGYSNQPQHF. The CDR3 DNA reads as TGCGCCAGCAGCTTCGACGGCTATAGCAATCAGCCCCAGCATTTT. This chain joins TRBV5-1 and TRBJ1-5; D is unresolved. The germline V gene encodes CDR1 SGHRS and CDR2 YFSETQ. Trimming removed 2 bases at V and 0 bases at J, with 9 bases between. This CDR3 is 15 amino acids long.